These T cell receptor beta chains were read from a single sample in a study of blood T cell repertoires in COVID-19. The data were produced by immunoSEQ multiplex PCR, yet TCRdb's version contains in-frame clones alone and is incomplete. This sample has hundreds of thousands of clones, with about 89% found just once. The sample taken for sequencing was peripheral blood. The origin of the receptors is a woman aged 60-70 years with COVID-19, enrolled during active disease. CDR3s include the opening cysteine and the closing phenylalanine or tryptophan. Each record gives: D gene, V gene, clone size, J gene, CDR3 DNA, CDR3 protein. A D gene is named only where the DNA matches it firmly. The size of a clone is reported for some rows only, either as once, few or many, or as a class for expanded clones.

TRBD1,TRBV30,once,TRBJ1-5,TGTGCCTGGAGGCAAACAGGGGGAAATCAGCCCCAGCATTTT,CAWRQTGGNQPQHF
TRBD1,TRBV6-5,.,TRBJ1-4,TGTGCCAGCAGTACCTGGACAGGGGAAAATGAAAAACTGTTTTTT,CASSTWTGENEKLFF
.,TRBV18,.,TRBJ2-1,TGTGCCAGCTCACCCGCTCGCGGGGACCACAATGAGCAGTTCTTC,CASSPARGDHNEQFF
.,TRBV28,.,TRBJ2-1,TGTGCCAGCACCCTCTTGGGGGCCGGCAATGAGCAGTTCTTC,CASTLLGAGNEQFF
.,TRBV19,.,TRBJ1-2,TGTGCCAGTAGTATCACGCCTGGGGACTTTAAAGGTTTGGCTAACTATGGCTACACCTTC,CASSITPGDFKGLANYGYTF
.,TRBV27,.,TRBJ1-2,TGTGCCAGCAGTGCTTCAGGGTTACATGGCTACACCTTC,CASSASGLHGYTF
TRBD1,TRBV5-4,.,TRBJ1-3,TGTGCCAGCAGCAAGAGACAGGGGGCCTCTGGAAACACCATATATTTT,CASSKRQGASGNTIYF
TRBD1,TRBV2,.,TRBJ1-6,TGTGCCAGCAGCGCCCCGAGGACAGGGGTAGGGTTTTATAATTCACCCCTCCACTTT,CASSAPRTGVGFYNSPLHF
TRBD1,TRBV4-1,.,TRBJ1-6,TGCGCCAGCAGCCAAGAAAATCTAGCGACAGGGTCCTATAATTCACCCCTCCACTTT,CASSQENLATGSYNSPLHF
.,TRBV5-5,.,TRBJ2-7,TGTGCCAGCAGCGGGGGGGCACTGAGCTACGAGCAGTACTTC,CASSGGALSYEQYF
.,TRBV11-2,.,TRBJ2-3,TGTGCCAGCAGCTTAGCTCGTGGGGCAGGCACAGATACGCAGTATTTT,CASSLARGAGTDTQYF
.,TRBV3-1/TRBV3-2,.,TRBJ2-1,TGTGCCAGCAGCCACCCCCCAGACAATGAGCAGTTCTTC,CASSHPPDNEQFF
TRBD1,TRBV7-8,.,TRBJ1-1,TGTGCCAGCAGCTCCACAGGGGGCATTGAAGCTTTCTTT,CASSSTGGIEAFF
TRBD2,TRBV7-3,.,TRBJ2-3,TGTGCCAGCAGCCCCGCCCTAGCGGGGGAGGCAGATACGCAGTATTTT,CASSPALAGEADTQYF
TRBD1,TRBV19,.,TRBJ1-5,TGTGCCAGTAGTCCTGGGACAGGGGGAGATAGCAATCAGCCCCAGCATTTT,CASSPGTGGDSNQPQHF
TRBD2,TRBV19,.,TRBJ2-7,TGTGCCAGTAGTTCTTGGACTATCGGCGGGGGGCCAAACTACGAGCAGTACTTC,CASSSWTIGGGPNYEQYF
TRBD2,TRBV19,.,TRBJ2-1,TGTGCCAGTACCACGTCCCACCTAGCGGGGGCTGAGCAGTTCTTC,CASTTSHLAGAEQFF
.,TRBV20-1,.,TRBJ1-5,TGCAGTGCTAGTCTGAGTTACAATCAGCCCCAGCATTTT,CSASLSYNQPQHF
.,TRBV18,.,TRBJ2-1,TGTGCCAGCTCACCACGCAACAGGGCCTTAACCTACAATGAGCAGTTCTTC,CASSPRNRALTYNEQFF
TRBD1,TRBV5-8,.,TRBJ1-5,TGTGCCAGCAGTCTAGGACAGGGTGGCTATCAGCCCCAGCATTTT,CASSLGQGGYQPQHF
.,TRBV6-5,.,TRBJ2-2,TGTGCCAGCATCGTTCTCGGGGAGCTGTTTTTT,CASIVLGELFF
TRBD1,TRBV25-1,.,TRBJ1-1,TGTGCCAGCAGCTTCGACAGGGCCACTGAAGCTTTCTTT,CASSFDRATEAFF
.,TRBV2,.,TRBJ2-3,TGTGCCAGCAGCGAGGACCCGGGAGGCACAGATACGCAGTATTTT,CASSEDPGGTDTQYF
.,TRBV5-4,.,TRBJ2-1,TGTGCCAGCACCTTGGGGCTTCGATCAGGAAATGAGCAGTTCTTC,CASTLGLRSGNEQFF
TRBD2,TRBV4-1,.,TRBJ2-7,TGCGCCAGCAGTTTCGCCGGGACTAGCTCCTACGAGCAGTACTTC,CASSFAGTSSYEQYF
TRBD1,TRBV6-1,.,TRBJ1-6,TGTGCCAGCAGTGGTGATACAGGGGGCCGCCTCGGAACCCTCCACTTT,CASSGDTGGRLGTLHF
.,TRBV7-2,once,TRBJ1-5,TGTGCCAGCAGCCCACAGATTAATCAGCCCCAGCATTTT,CASSPQINQPQHF
TRBD1,TRBV2,.,TRBJ1-2,TGTGCCAGCAGTGACTCCGGGACAGGGGCGGGTGGCTACACCTTC,CASSDSGTGAGGYTF
.,TRBV5-4,.,TRBJ2-5,TGTGCCAGCAGCTTACCCCCCGGCCCTTCGGGTTCAGAGACCCAGTACTTC,CASSLPPGPSGSETQYF
.,TRBV27,.,TRBJ2-5,TGTGCCAGCAGTTTAGGAGCATCGGGGGATCAAGAGACCCAGTACTTC,CASSLGASGDQETQYF
.,TRBV19,.,TRBJ2-7,TGTGCCAGTAGTACCGTAGCAGCGAGCTCCTACGAGCAGTACTTC,CASSTVAASSYEQYF
.,TRBV11-3,.,TRBJ2-1,TGTGCCAGCAGCTTTGCTAGCGAGGGCAATGAGCAGTTCTTC,CASSFASEGNEQFF